This T cell receptor (beta chain) appears in the sequencing data of a study of beta chain features in type 1 diabetes. General study results and limits: All four CD4+ subsets of Type 1 diabetes patients contained TCRB CDR3s that were moderately but significantly shorter. VDJ junctions from type 1 diabetes patients carried fewer insertions and larger deletions.

This clone was seen a few times. Its target is unknown. Expressed TCRB transcripts got sequenced, as all isolated RNA was reverse transcribed. TCRdb's copy holds only in-frame clones and misses some; the assay was immunoSEQ multiplex PCR. The repertoire holds 95,000 to 150,000 clones, with over 15% as singletons. CD45RO/CCR7/CD25/CD127/CD95/CD27 separated CD4+ naive, central memory, regulatory and stem cell-like memory cells by sorting. Without exception, sorted populations had purity beyond 95%. Trimming removed 1 base at V and 1 base at J, with 7 bases between. Germline V gene lookup returns CDR1 LGHNA and CDR2 YNFKEQ. The CDR3 extends over 14 amino acids.

This clonotype was obtained from a man aged 30 to 39 with type 1 diabetes. Sequences were obtained from central memory CD4+ T cells from blood. The rearrangement links TRBV4-2 to TRBJ2-5; D gene uncertain. The CDR3 region has the DNA TGTGCCAGCAGCCAAGGGATAGCCCAAGAGACCCAGTACTTC. It codes for CASSQGIAQETQYF.